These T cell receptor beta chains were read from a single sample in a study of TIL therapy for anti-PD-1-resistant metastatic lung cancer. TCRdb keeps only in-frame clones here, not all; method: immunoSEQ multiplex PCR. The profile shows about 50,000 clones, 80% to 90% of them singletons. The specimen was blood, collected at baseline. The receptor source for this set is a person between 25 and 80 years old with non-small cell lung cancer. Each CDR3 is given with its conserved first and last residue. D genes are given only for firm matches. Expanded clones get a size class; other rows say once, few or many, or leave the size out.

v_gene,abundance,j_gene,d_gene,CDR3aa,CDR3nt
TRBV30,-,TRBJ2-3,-,CACHRGIHTQYF,TGTGCCTGCCACCGGGGCATTCATACGCAGTATTTT
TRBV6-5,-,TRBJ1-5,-,CASRHGTLSNQPQHF,TGTGCCAGCAGGCACGGGACTCTGTCTAATCAGCCCCAGCATTTT
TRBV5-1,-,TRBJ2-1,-,CASSSGAADYNEQFF,TGCGCCAGCAGTTCGGGGGCTGCTGACTACAATGAGCAGTTCTTC
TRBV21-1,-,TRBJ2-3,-,CASSKDSRGLTSPPTDTQYF,TGTGCCAGCAGCAAAGACTCCCGGGGGTTGACTAGCCCCCCCACAGATACGCAGTATTTT
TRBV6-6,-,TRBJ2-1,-,CASSNRGGGDYNEQFF,TGTGCCAGCAGCAATCGGGGAGGAGGGGACTACAATGAGCAGTTCTTC
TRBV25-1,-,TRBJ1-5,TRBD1,CASSAGQGSQPQHF,TGTGCCAGCAGTGCGGGACAGGGGAGTCAGCCCCAGCATTTT
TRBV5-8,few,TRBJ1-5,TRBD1,CASSPLTGSNQPQHF,TGTGCCAGCAGCCCTTTGACAGGGAGCAATCAGCCCCAGCATTTT
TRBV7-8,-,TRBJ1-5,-,CASSSHLSNQPQHF,TGTGCCAGCAGCTCACATTTGAGCAATCAGCCCCAGCATTTT
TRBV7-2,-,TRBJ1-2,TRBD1,CASSSGTAPNYTF,TGTGCCAGCAGCTCAGGGACAGCTCCGAACTACACCTTC
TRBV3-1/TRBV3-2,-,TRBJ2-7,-,CASSRGANEQYF,TGTGCCAGCAGCCGAGGGGCAAACGAGCAGTACTTC